This T cell receptor beta chain was identified during a study of STAT3 mutations in large granular lymphocyte leukemia. Findings and limits, study-wide: Treatment regimens differed across patients between samplings. No sample exists from the first appearance of each clone. Some patients had dominant TCR clones larger than their STAT3 mutant burden. In T-cell large granular lymphocyte leukemia, about half of patients showed multiple immunodominant subclonotypes.

TCRbeta libraries averaged around 37,000 productive templates per sample. Assay: immunoSEQ multiplex PCR; the TCRdb copy retains only in-frame clones and omits some. The table lists more than 25,000 clones, 65% to 80% of them singletons, with over 25% in the top ten. As for this clone: Its antigen is undetermined.

Germline V gene lookup returns CDR1 GTSNPN and CDR2 SVGIG (reference sequence). Losses at the gene ends were 2 bases for V and 6 bases for J; bases not matched to a gene: 6. The CDR3 length is 14 residues. This sequence was found in a woman aged 50 to 60 with T-cell large granular lymphocyte leukemia. Some clones in this sample may be carry-over from other donors' samples. Sequencing used peripheral blood mononuclear cells. The chain has TRBV30 and TRBJ2-2; 7 positions match TRBD2. The CDR3 region is CAWSWTRGAGELFF. In nucleotides, the CDR3 is TGTGCCTGGAGTTGGACTAGGGGCGCCGGGGAGCTGTTTTTT.